The rows below give T cell receptor beta chains drawn from one sample of a study of OX40 agonist ivuxolimab in advanced cancers. The repertoire was sequenced with immunoSEQ multiplex PCR; TCRdb's copy has only in-frame clones and lacks some. Here the sample spans about 120,000 clones, 80% to 90% being singletons. Sequenced material: CD4+ or CD8+ T cells sorted from blood, taken in a trial of the OX40 agonist ivuxolimab. The source is an adult with an advanced solid tumor such as melanoma, head and neck, liver or kidney cancer. Each CDR3 is given with its conserved first and last residue. The D gene is left open where the match is weak. A clone size is listed for some rows: how often the clone was seen (once, few, many), or a class if it is expanded.

D: TRBD1; V: TRBV28; J: TRBJ1-2; size: once; CDR3: CASSPPDRAYGYTF; DNA: TGTGCCAGCAGTCCCCCGGACAGGGCATATGGCTACACCTTC
D: TRBD1; V: TRBV27; J: TRBJ1-2; size: once; CDR3: CASTKFDRVGHGYTF; DNA: TGTGCCAGCACCAAATTCGACAGGGTCGGGCATGGCTACACCTTC
D: TRBD2; V: TRBV7-3; J: TRBJ2-3; size: .; CDR3: CASSFLAGGRTDTQYF; DNA: TGTGCCAGCAGCTTTCTAGCGGGGGGGCGCACAGATACGCAGTATTTT
D: TRBD1; V: TRBV25-1; J: TRBJ2-2; size: .; CDR3: CASSEGQGGTGELFF; DNA: TGTGCCAGCAGTGAGGGACAGGGAGGCACCGGGGAGCTGTTTTTT
D: TRBD2; V: TRBV11-1; J: TRBJ2-3; size: .; CDR3: CASSFGGGGTDTQYF; DNA: TGTGCCAGCAGCTTTGGCGGGGGGGGCACAGATACGCAGTATTTT
D: TRBD1; V: TRBV2; J: TRBJ1-4; size: few; CDR3: CASQGDGEKLFF; DNA: TGTGCCAGCCAGGGGGATGGTGAAAAACTGTTTTTT
D: TRBD2; V: TRBV9; J: TRBJ2-1; size: .; CDR3: CASSVALLAGANEQFF; DNA: TGTGCCAGCAGCGTAGCTTTACTAGCGGGGGCCAATGAGCAGTTCTTC
D: .; V: TRBV6-6; J: TRBJ2-5; size: .; CDR3: CASSRGPQETQYF; DNA: TGTGCCAGCAGCCGGGGGCCACAAGAGACCCAGTACTTC
D: .; V: TRBV29-1; J: TRBJ2-7; size: .; CDR3: CSVGGPSVTYEQYF; DNA: TGCAGCGTTGGCGGGCCGTCGGTGACCTACGAGCAGTACTTC
D: .; V: TRBV11-2; J: TRBJ2-3; size: .; CDR3: CASSSGLTDTQYF; DNA: TGTGCCAGCAGCTCCGGTCTCACAGATACGCAGTATTTT
D: .; V: TRBV4-1; J: TRBJ1-1; size: .; CDR3: CASSQYSLGQVPEAFF; DNA: TGCGCCAGCAGCCAATATTCTTTAGGGCAGGTCCCTGAAGCTTTCTTT
D: .; V: TRBV7-2; J: TRBJ2-3; size: .; CDR3: CASSLWGGQGDTQYF; DNA: TGTGCCAGCAGCTTATGGGGGGGCCAGGGAGATACGCAGTATTTT
D: .; V: TRBV28; J: TRBJ1-2; size: .; CDR3: CASSLGYAGYTF; DNA: TGTGCCAGCAGTTTGGGCTACGCTGGCTACACCTTC
D: TRBD1; V: TRBV9; J: TRBJ1-2; size: .; CDR3: CASSVQDRGYGYTF; DNA: TGTGCCAGCAGCGTCCAGGACAGGGGCTATGGCTACACCTTC
D: .; V: TRBV10-2; J: TRBJ2-5; size: once; CDR3: CASSESSGTKSIQYF; DNA: TGCGCCAGCAGTGAGTCGTCAGGGACAAAGTCAATCCAGTACTTC
D: .; V: TRBV6-6; J: TRBJ2-7; size: .; CDR3: CASTGDRYEQYF; DNA: TGTGCCAGCACCGGAGACAGATACGAGCAGTACTTC
D: .; V: TRBV5-5; J: TRBJ1-3; size: .; CDR3: CASSPAGQRVSGNTIYF; DNA: TGTGCCAGCAGCCCGGCGGGACAACGGGTCTCTGGAAACACCATATATTTT
D: .; V: TRBV6-4; J: TRBJ2-7; size: .; CDR3: CASSAGLGSNYEQYF; DNA: TGTGCCAGCAGTGCTGGTTTGGGCAGTAACTACGAGCAGTACTTC
D: TRBD1; V: TRBV6-6; J: TRBJ1-4; size: .; CDR3: CASRHRGANEKLFF; DNA: TGTGCCAGCAGACACAGGGGGGCTAATGAAAAACTGTTTTTT
D: .; V: TRBV7-9; J: TRBJ2-3; size: .; CDR3: CASSLPSDTQYF; DNA: TGTGCCAGCAGCTTACCATCTGATACGCAGTATTTT
D: .; V: TRBV10-3; J: TRBJ2-7; size: .; CDR3: CAISETVEQYF; DNA: TGTGCCATCAGTGAAACAGTAGAGCAGTACTTC
D: .; V: TRBV18; J: TRBJ2-7; size: .; CDR3: CASSSDRRLGEQYF; DNA: TGTGCCAGCTCATCCGACAGGAGACTTGGCGAGCAGTACTTC
D: .; V: TRBV29-1; J: TRBJ1-2; size: .; CDR3: CSVEDTKGYTF; DNA: TGCAGCGTTGAAGATACCAAGGGCTACACCTTC
D: .; V: TRBV30; J: TRBJ1-6; size: .; CDR3: CAWRAQGDSPLHF; DNA: TGTGCCTGGAGGGCCCAAGGGGATTCACCCCTCCACTTT
D: .; V: TRBV7-9; J: TRBJ2-2; size: .; CDR3: CASSLLSGTGELFF; DNA: TGTGCCAGCAGCTTACTCTCCGGGACCGGGGAGCTGTTTTTT
D: .; V: TRBV5-4; J: TRBJ1-1; size: .; CDR3: CASSSTANTEAFF; DNA: TGTGCCAGCAGCTCGACGGCGAACACTGAAGCTTTCTTT
D: TRBD2; V: TRBV7-2; J: TRBJ2-3; size: .; CDR3: CASSLSGGREDTQYF; DNA: TGTGCCAGCAGCTTGAGCGGGGGGAGAGAAGATACGCAGTATTTT
D: .; V: TRBV7-9; J: TRBJ1-5; size: .; CDR3: CASSPDTLHQPQHF; DNA: TGTGCCAGCAGCCCAGACACTCTCCATCAGCCCCAGCATTTT
D: .; V: TRBV9; J: TRBJ2-5; size: .; CDR3: CASSVDIGTQYF; DNA: TGTGCCAGCAGCGTAGATATCGGGACCCAGTACTTC
D: .; V: TRBV27; J: TRBJ1-4; size: .; CDR3: CASSLNRDTEKLFF; DNA: TGTGCCAGCAGTCTTAACCGGGACACTGAAAAACTGTTTTTT
D: TRBD1; V: TRBV7-2; J: TRBJ1-1; size: .; CDR3: CASSARQGQTEAFF; DNA: TGTGCCAGCAGCGCGCGACAGGGGCAGACTGAAGCTTTCTTT
D: .; V: TRBV7-2; J: TRBJ2-5; size: .; CDR3: CASSLVGGAGETQYF; DNA: TGTGCCAGCAGCTTAGTAGGTGGGGCAGGAGAGACCCAGTACTTC
D: TRBD1; V: TRBV5-1; J: TRBJ1-1; size: .; CDR3: CASSSRQGAFDENTEAFF; DNA: TGCGCCAGCAGCTCCCGACAGGGCGCCTTCGATGAGAACACTGAAGCTTTCTTT
D: TRBD1; V: TRBV7-2; J: TRBJ1-5; size: .; CDR3: CASSLTGGKGNQPQHF; DNA: TGTGCCAGCAGCTTGACAGGGGGGAAGGGCAATCAGCCCCAGCATTTT
D: TRBD1; V: TRBV6-5; J: TRBJ1-6; size: .; CDR3: CASSYSRTGNNSPLHF; DNA: TGTGCCAGCAGTTACTCCCGGACAGGAAATAATTCACCCCTCCACTTT
D: .; V: TRBV19; J: TRBJ2-7; size: .; CDR3: CASSMGAGQYF; DNA: TGTGCCAGTAGTATGGGGGCCGGGCAGTACTTC
D: .; V: TRBV18; J: TRBJ1-2; size: once; CDR3: CASSPRRDGYTF; DNA: TGTGCCAGCTCACCACGACGGGACGGCTACACCTTC
D: .; V: TRBV20-1; J: TRBJ2-7; size: once; CDR3: CSARVLYEQYF; DNA: TGCAGTGCTAGAGTTCTCTACGAGCAGTACTTC